The rows below give T cell receptor beta chains drawn from one sample of a study of cytomegalovirus exposure and HLA in healthy donors. Sequencing was performed with immunoSEQ multiplex PCR; in TCRdb, only in-frame clones are kept and a portion is missing. In the table there are about 160,000 clones, 80% to 90% of which are singletons. The sequenced material came from PBMCs. The receptors were gathered from a woman in her 30s in good health and CMV-seropositive. CDR3s include the opening cysteine and the closing phenylalanine or tryptophan. The D gene is left open where the match is weak. The size field is filled for only some rows; it gives once, few, many or a size class.

J | size | D | V | DNA | CDR3
TRBJ2-1 | - | - | TRBV6-4 | TGTGCCAGCAGTCCAGGACAGGAGGGGAATGAGCAGTTCTTC | CASSPGQEGNEQFF
TRBJ1-2 | - | - | TRBV7-3 | TGTGCCAGCAGGCCGACAGGAATGGGGGGCTACACCTTC | CASRPTGMGGYTF
TRBJ2-5 | - | TRBD2 | TRBV4-3 | TGCGCCAGCAGCCATCATCCCACAGGGACTAGCGGGGGGGCCTACCGCGAGACCCAGTACTTC | CASSHHPTGTSGGAYRETQYF
TRBJ2-5 | few | TRBD1 | TRBV5-1 | TGCGCCAGCCAGGACAGGGGGGATCGCGGAGAGACCCAGTACTTC | CASQDRGDRGETQYF
TRBJ2-3 | - | TRBD2 | TRBV9 | TGTGCCAGCAGCGTAGAAGTCTTCGGGGGGGACGCAGATACGCAGTATTTT | CASSVEVFGGDADTQYF
TRBJ2-4 | - | TRBD2 | TRBV6-4 | TGTGCCAGCAGTGACTCCCTCAGCGGGGGGCCGCTAGCCAAAAACATTCAGTACTTC | CASSDSLSGGPLAKNIQYF
TRBJ2-5 | once | - | TRBV2 | TGTGCCAGCAGTGGGGGCTCTTTGGAGACCCAGTACTTC | CASSGGSLETQYF
TRBJ1-2 | - | - | TRBV5-6 | TGTGCCAGCAGCCAGAACCGTCTGGCAGGGAGGAACTATGGCTACACCTTC | CASSQNRLAGRNYGYTF
TRBJ1-2 | once | - | TRBV15 | TGTGCCACCAGCAGTAGAGGGGGCTACACCTTC | CATSSRGGYTF
TRBJ2-7 | - | - | TRBV6-1 | TGTGCCAGCCTGGATAGGGGGTCCTACGAGCAGTACTTC | CASLDRGSYEQYF
TRBJ1-4 | - | - | TRBV29-1 | TGCAGCGTCCGGAGTGGTGAAAAACTGTTTTTT | CSVRSGEKLFF
TRBJ1-5 | - | TRBD1 | TRBV5-1 | TGCGCCAGCAGCTTAGAGGGGGCTAGCAATCAGCCCCAGCATTTT | CASSLEGASNQPQHF
TRBJ2-2 | few | - | TRBV7-9 | TGTTCCAGCAGCTTAGTTTATAGCCAGGGGACGACCGGGGAGCTGTTTTTT | CSSSLVYSQGTTGELFF
TRBJ2-5 | - | - | TRBV5-4 | TGTGCCAGCAGCTGGGGACTGCAACAAGAGACCCAGTACTTC | CASSWGLQQETQYF
TRBJ1-2 | - | TRBD1 | TRBV28 | TGTGCCAGCAGTGACGGACAGGGGGCGTATGGCTACACCTTC | CASSDGQGAYGYTF
TRBJ1-1 | - | - | TRBV7-6 | TGTGCCAGCAGCCGAGAGTGGACTGAAGCTTTCTTT | CASSREWTEAFF
TRBJ2-3 | - | TRBD2 | TRBV9 | TGTGCCAGCAGCCCCCGGGGGGGAGGTTTCGCAGATACGCAGTATTTT | CASSPRGGGFADTQYF
TRBJ1-6 | - | TRBD1 | TRBV7-9 | TGTGCCAGCAGCTTAGGACAGGGGACACCCCTCCACTTT | CASSLGQGTPLHF
TRBJ2-1 | - | TRBD2 | TRBV18 | TGTGCCAGCTCACCATCATACAGCGGGGGGGCCTCGACTGAGCAGTTCTTC | CASSPSYSGGASTEQFF
TRBJ1-1 | - | - | TRBV11-2 | TGTGCCAGCAGCTTAGATGGTAGGGGCACTGAAGCTTTCTTT | CASSLDGRGTEAFF
TRBJ2-7 | medium-sized | - | TRBV2 | TGTGCCAGCAGTGAGAAGGGGGTTATGGTCCCCTACTTC | CASSEKGVMVPYF
TRBJ2-7 | - | - | TRBV11-2 | TGTGCCAGCAGCTTGACGGCAGCGACCGAGCAGTACTTC | CASSLTAATEQYF
TRBJ2-5 | - | - | TRBV5-1 | TGCGCCAGCAGCGCCCTAACCGGGACACAAGAGACCCAGTACTTC | CASSALTGTQETQYF
TRBJ1-2 | - | - | TRBV9 | TGTGCCAGCAGCTTGACCAACCGGGACTCCGCTAACTATGGCTACACCTTC | CASSLTNRDSANYGYTF
TRBJ1-1 | - | - | TRBV11-2 | TGTGCCAGCAGCTTTCGTAGAAGGGGACTCGTAGGCACTGAAGCTTTCTTT | CASSFRRRGLVGTEAFF
TRBJ2-7 | - | - | TRBV6-6 | TGTGCCAGCAGGGACAGTAGATCCGACTACGAGCAGTACTTC | CASRDSRSDYEQYF
TRBJ1-2 | - | - | TRBV19 | TGTGCCAGTAGTACTCACCTCCCGGCCAGGGGATATGGCTACACCTTC | CASSTHLPARGYGYTF
TRBJ1-5 | once | - | TRBV7-2 | TGTGCCAGCAGCTTAACGGGGGGGCATCAGCCCCAGCATTTT | CASSLTGGHQPQHF
TRBJ2-5 | - | TRBD1 | TRBV29-1 | TGCAGCGGGTGGACAGGGGAAGAGACCCAGTACTTC | CSGWTGEETQYF
TRBJ2-1 | - | TRBD2 | TRBV6-5 | TGTGCCAGCAGTTACTCGGCGGGGGAACCTTACAATGAGCAGTTCTTC | CASSYSAGEPYNEQFF
TRBJ1-5 | - | TRBD1 | TRBV11-2 | TGTGCCAGCAGCTTAGCAGGGGGTGGGGGTCAGCCCCAGCATTTT | CASSLAGGGGQPQHF
TRBJ1-2 | - | - | TRBV5-4 | TGTGCCAGCAGCCAGGATTTTATCTATGGCTACACCTTC | CASSQDFIYGYTF
TRBJ1-2 | - | TRBD1 | TRBV27 | TGTGCCAGCAGCTTACTGGGGGACAGGGATGGCTACACCTTC | CASSLLGDRDGYTF
TRBJ2-7 | - | TRBD2 | TRBV19 | TGTGCCAGTAGCATCGTGGGGACTAGCCACTACGAGCAGTACTTC | CASSIVGTSHYEQYF
TRBJ1-2 | - | - | TRBV4-1 | TGCGCCAGCAGAACCGGGACAATACCCTATGGCTACACCTTC | CASRTGTIPYGYTF
TRBJ2-7 | - | TRBD1 | TRBV28 | TGTGCCAGCAGCCTCTCGGACAGGCCCTACGAGCAGTACTTC | CASSLSDRPYEQYF
TRBJ1-5 | - | - | TRBV10-3 | TGTGCCATCAAACAGGGTTTAGATCAGCCCCAGCATTTT | CAIKQGLDQPQHF
TRBJ1-1 | - | - | TRBV5-4 | TGTGCCAGCAGCTTGATGGGCCCTAACACTGAAGCTTTCTTT | CASSLMGPNTEAFF
TRBJ1-3 | - | - | TRBV4-1 | TGCGCCAGCAGCCAAGCCGGGACACTTGGAAACACCATATATTTT | CASSQAGTLGNTIYF
TRBJ1-1 | few | - | TRBV30 | TGTGCCTGGAGTGTCGGCGCGGCTAACACTGAAGCTTTCTTT | CAWSVGAANTEAFF
TRBJ1-2 | - | - | TRBV7-2 | TGTGCCAGCAGCCGTCAAAGTACAGGTGGCTACACCTTC | CASSRQSTGGYTF
TRBJ2-2 | - | - | TRBV13 | TGTGCCAGCAGCCCGTCCACCGGGGAGCTGTTTTTT | CASSPSTGELFF
TRBJ1-6 | - | - | TRBV6-6 | TGTGCCAGCAGTTCGGACGGGAATTATAATTCACCCCTCCACTTT | CASSSDGNYNSPLHF
TRBJ1-3 | - | - | TRBV4-3 | TGCGCCAGCAGCCATGACCTGGCTCGACAAGGATCTGGAAACACCATATATTTT | CASSHDLARQGSGNTIYF
TRBJ1-2 | - | - | TRBV2 | TGTGCCAGCAGTGAATTGGAGGCAGCGATTAATGGCTACACCTTC | CASSELEAAINGYTF
TRBJ1-5 | - | - | TRBV19 | TGTGCCAGTAGTCTCCGGGGCAATCAGCCCCAGCATTTT | CASSLRGNQPQHF
TRBJ1-3 | - | TRBD1 | TRBV7-8 | TGTGCCAGCAGCCCTGGGACAGGCCGCTCTGGAAACACCATATATTTT | CASSPGTGRSGNTIYF
TRBJ1-4 | once | - | TRBV5-1 | TGCGCCAGCAGCCCGCAGGGGAATGAAAAACTGTTTTTT | CASSPQGNEKLFF
TRBJ2-1 | - | - | TRBV6-6 | TGTGCCAGCAGGAATCCAGCCGGACTGGATTTTAAGTTCTTC | CASRNPAGLDFKFF
TRBJ1-2 | - | TRBD1 | TRBV6-5 | TGTGCCAGCACCCGGGACAGCCTTACCTATGGCTACACCTTC | CASTRDSLTYGYTF
TRBJ1-6 | once | TRBD1 | TRBV19 | TGTGCCAGTAGTCCCCAGGGGGTAGATAATTCACCCCTCCACTTT | CASSPQGVDNSPLHF
TRBJ1-3 | few | - | TRBV4-3 | TGCGCCAGCAGCCAAGATAGTAGAAACACCATATATTTT | CASSQDSRNTIYF
TRBJ1-1 | - | TRBD1 | TRBV6-5 | TGTGCCAGCGTACTTCCAGGGGGATCTGAAGCTTTCTTT | CASVLPGGSEAFF
TRBJ2-7 | once | - | TRBV6-1 | TGTGCCAGCTCGTACGAGCAGTACTTC | CASSYEQYF